Presented here are 24 T cell receptor beta chains from one specimen sequenced in a study of shared clonotypes between healthy human individuals. Using immunoSEQ multiplex PCR, the repertoire was profiled, and TCRdb retains in-frame clones only, with some absent. Counted here are roughly 1,500,000 clones, around 98.5% occurring once; the ten biggest clones make up around 0.38%. Sequencing was carried out using naive CD4+ T cells sorted from blood. Subset described: CD45RA+ positively selected. The receptors derive from a man aged 30 to 45 in good health.

The chain has TRBV9 and TRBJ1-1, with 8 bases lining up with TRBD1. This CDR3 has 13 amino acids. The V gene end was trimmed by 0 bases and the J gene end by 7 bases; junction bases not matched to a gene: 2. The V gene's germline CDR1 is SGDLS and CDR2 YYNGEE. The CDR3 nucleotides are TGTGCCAGCAGCGTAGGCGGGACAGGTGAAGCTTTCTTT. It is translated as CASSVGGTGEAFF.

This clone showed up just once. This chain links TRBV9 with TRBJ1-4; weak D call: TRBD1 (6 bases). Germline V lookup: CDR1 SGDLS, CDR2 YYNGEE. The CDR3 totals 17 residues. With 3 bases removed from V and 0 bases from J, the gap between germline ends came to 15 bases. CDR3 in amino acids: CASSAWDTSTTNEKLFF. The CDR3 region has the DNA TGTGCCAGCAGCGCCTGGGACACCTCCACAACTAATGAAAAACTGTTTTTT.

The rearrangement joins TRBV7-2 to TRBJ1-2; the match to TRBD1 covers 7 bases. The CDR3 covers 14 residues. Trimming cost V 7 bases and J 4 bases; bases outside gene matches: 9. Germline CDR1 reads SGHTA; CDR2 reads FQGNSA. CDR3 sequence (DNA): TGTGCCAGCAACGTGGGACAGCACCTCTATGGCTACACCTTC. The encoded protein is CASNVGQHLYGYTF. The full variable domain, in which reference TRBV7-2 and TRBJ1-2 provide the parts outside the CDR3, is GAGVSQSPSNKVTEKGKDVELRCDPISGHTALYWYRQSLGQGLEFLIYFQGNSAPDKSGLPSDRFSAERTGGSVSTLTIQRTQQEDSAVYLCASNVGQHLYGYTFGSGTRLTVV.

The chain couples TRBV5-3 to TRBJ2-1; 10 bases line up with TRBD2. TRBV5-3 is sorted into the ORF group, with uncertain function. CDR3 length equals 13 residues. CDR3 sequence: CAEGAGGLNEQFF. As DNA, the CDR3 is TGTGCTGAAGGAGCGGGAGGGCTCAATGAGCAGTTCTTC.

CDR3 coding DNA: TGTGCCATCAGTCTAGCGGGACCGCAAGAGACCCAGTACTTC. This encodes CAISLAGPQETQYF. This chain connects TRBV10-3 to TRBJ2-5; TRBD2 matches at 9 bases. CDR1 ENHRY and CDR2 SYGVKD come from the germline V gene. The length of the CDR3 is 14 residues. V lost 5 bases to trimming and J lost 2 bases; unmatched junction nucleotides: 3.

V usage is TRBV5-1 and J usage is TRBJ2-7, with 7 bases aligning to TRBD2. Germline CDR1 and CDR2: SGHRS and YFSETQ. J gave up 10 bases and V 1 base, and 5 bases lay outside the gene matches. The CDR3 has 12 amino acids. The CDR3 sequence is CASSLQGGVQYF. The CDR3 DNA reads as TGCGCCAGCAGCTTGCAGGGAGGGGTTCAGTACTTC.

V gene TRBV9 combines with J gene TRBJ2-1; 12 bases align to TRBD2. With V trimmed by 0 bases and J by 5 bases, 3 bases remained unmatched. Germline V lookup: CDR1 SGDLS, CDR2 YYNGEE. The CDR3 consists of 16 residues. CDR3 sequence reads: CASSVETSGSHNEQFF. CDR3 sequence (DNA): TGTGCCAGCAGCGTAGAGACTAGCGGGAGCCACAATGAGCAGTTCTTC.

The chain recombines TRBV5-8 with TRBJ1-5; D gene uncertain. With 4 bases removed from V and 4 bases from J, the gap between germline ends came to 12 bases. The CDR3 has 14 residues. Germline V gene lookup returns CDR1 SGHTS and CDR2 YDEGEE. CDR3 residues: CASSAPRLNQPQHF. The CDR3 coding sequence is TGTGCCAGCAGCGCCCCCAGGTTGAATCAGCCCCAGCATTTT.

This clone was seen once. The same CDR3 arises from other DNA sequences in this sample as well. This chain uses TRBV29-1 with TRBJ2-3; tentative D call: TRBD2 (5 bases). V shed 3 bases and J shed 1 base, with 5 bases lying between them. This CDR3 spans 12 amino acids. Per germline, CDR1 SQVTM and CDR2 ANQGSEA. CDR3 coding DNA: TGCAGCGTTGATAGCGGCACAGATACGCAGTATTTT. It yields the protein CSVDSGTDTQYF.

The V call is TRBV2, the J call TRBJ2-5; D is unresolved. The CDR3 totals 12 residues. The germline CDR1 and CDR2 sequences are SNHLY and FYNNEI. Trimming took 5 bases from V and 5 from J, leaving 9 bases between them. CDR3 sequence reads: CASSSDVETQYF. The CDR3, as DNA: TGTGCCAGCAGTTCCGACGTCGAGACCCAGTACTTC.

This chain connects TRBV6-5 to TRBJ2-7; no firm D call. The CDR3 runs to 11 residues. Per the germline V gene, CDR1 is MNHEY and CDR2 is SVGAGI. V gave up 6 bases and J gave up 3 bases, with 6 bases separating them. The CDR3 DNA sequence: TGTGCCAGCAGGCGGAACTACGAGCAGTACTTC. This gives the protein CASRRNYEQYF.

DNA for the CDR3: TGCGCCAGCAGCTTGTTTTCGAGCGGGGAGACCCAGTACTTC. Its protein is CASSLFSSGETQYF. The V call is TRBV5-1, the J call TRBJ2-5; TRBD2 might be the D (6 bases). The V gene's germline CDR1 is SGHRS and CDR2 YFSETQ. Trimming took 1 base from V and 5 from J, leaving 12 bases between them. The CDR3 is 14 amino acids.

The rearrangement uses TRBV5-8 and TRBJ2-7, with D unresolved. Deletions cut 2 bases from V and 3 bases from J, with 9 bases between. Germline V lookup: CDR1 SGHTS, CDR2 YDEGEE. The CDR3 extends over 13 amino acids. Here the CDR3 reads CASSFHSYYEQYF. For the CDR3, the DNA is TGTGCCAGCAGCTTTCACAGCTACTACGAGCAGTACTTC.

For the CDR3, the DNA is TGTGCCAGCAGCTTAGGAATAGCGGGACAGGGGGAAGAGACCCAGTACTTC. Translating gives CASSLGIAGQGEETQYF. The chain combines TRBV7-9 with TRBJ2-5, with TRBD1 identical over 11 bases. This CDR3 region has 17 residues. With 1 base clipped from V and 3 bases from J, the junction kept 7 bases outside the gene matches. Germline V CDR1 and CDR2: SEHNR, FQNEAQ (reference sequence).

This chain connects TRBV5-6 to TRBJ1-1; D possibly corresponds to TRBD1 (5 bases). V was pared by 0 bases and J by 4 bases, with 13 bases between. The CDR3 consists of 15 residues. Germline-derived CDR1 and CDR2 are SGHDT and YYEEEE. The CDR3 region has the DNA TGTGCCAGCAGCTTGGAGCACAGGAGGGGCACTGAAGCTTTCTTT. This gives the protein CASSLEHRRGTEAFF.

This chain uses TRBV12-5 with TRBJ2-1; the match to TRBD2 covers 9 bases. The length of the CDR3 is 16 residues. From germline, CDR1 is LGHNT and CDR2 FRNRAP. Trimming cost V 0 bases and J 2 bases; bases outside gene matches: 2. The CDR3 coding sequence is TGTGCTAGTGGTTTGGTTAGCGGGAGTGCCTACAATGAGCAGTTCTTC. As protein: CASGLVSGSAYNEQFF.

The chain has TRBV28 and TRBJ1-2; D not certain. The V end lost 5 bases, the J end lost 4 bases, and 14 bases lay between the germline ends. Germline CDR1 and CDR2: MDHEN and SYDVKM. The CDR3 loop spans 14 amino acids. This CDR3 is CASSQGPTFYGYTF. In nucleotides, the CDR3 is TGTGCCAGCAGTCAAGGACCGACGTTCTATGGCTACACCTTC.

The chain recombines TRBV2 with TRBJ2-1; perhaps D is TRBD1 or TRBD2 (5 bases each). CDR1 is SNHLY and CDR2 is FYNNEI in the germline V gene. V gave up 6 bases and J gave up 7 bases, with 13 bases separating them. The length of the CDR3 is 13 residues. CDR3 in amino acids: CASSSYGGNEQFF. DNA for the CDR3: TGTGCCAGCAGCTCTTATGGGGGAAATGAGCAGTTCTTC.

V is TRBV2 and J is TRBJ1-5; D ambiguous. Trimming took 4 bases from V and 7 from J, leaving 14 bases between them. The CDR3 length is 14 residues. The germline gives CDR1 SNHLY, CDR2 FYNNEI. The CDR3 nucleotides read TGTGCCAGCAGTGTTACAACGTTATCCCAGCCCCAGCATTTT. Encoded protein: CASSVTTLSQPQHF.

The CDR3 sequence: CASSSLGLRGMNTEAFF. The CDR3 nucleotides read TGTGCCAGCAGCTCCCTTGGGCTAAGAGGAATGAACACTGAAGCTTTCTTT. V gene TRBV27 combines with J gene TRBJ1-1; D gene ambiguous. From germline, CDR1 is MNHEY and CDR2 SMNVEV (reference sequence). Trimming pared 6 bases from V and 0 bases from J, leaving 20 bases between. The length of the CDR3 is 17 residues.

This clone was found once. The chain carries TRBV19 and TRBJ2-7; possibly TRBD1 for D (6 bases). The germline V and J ends were trimmed by 1 base and 7 bases, with 11 bases remaining between them. Germline V gene lookup returns CDR1 LNHDA and CDR2 SQIVND (reference sequence). This CDR3 has 13 amino acids. The CDR3 loop is CASSIAGHGEQYF. The CDR3 nucleotides read TGTGCCAGTAGTATAGCGGGACACGGGGAGCAGTACTTC.

CDR3 in amino acids: CASRNRGPFNQPQHF. The CDR3 nucleotides read TGTGCCAGCAGAAACAGGGGGCCTTTCAATCAGCCCCAGCATTTT. The chain joins TRBV6-6 to TRBJ1-5; 9 bases agree with TRBD1. This CDR3 region has 15 residues. With 6 bases clipped from V and 3 bases from J, the junction kept 6 bases outside the gene matches. The germline gives CDR1 MNHNY, CDR2 SVGAGI (reference sequence).

For the CDR3, the DNA is TGTGCCACCAGCCCGAGAGGTTTGGGGTCAGGCACCCTAAGCTCGTATGAGCAGTTCTTC. This gives the protein CATSPRGLGSGTLSSYEQFF. V usage is TRBV15 and J usage is TRBJ2-1, with D uncertain. Per the germline V gene, CDR1 is LNHNV and CDR2 is YYDKDF (reference sequence). The length of the CDR3 is 20 residues. Trimming stripped 5 bases from V and 8 bases from J, with 34 bases between.

The V call is TRBV9, the J call TRBJ2-3; D is uncertain. Deletions cut 0 bases from V and 2 bases from J, with 10 bases between. Germline V gives CDR1 SGDLS, CDR2 YYNGEE. The CDR3 covers 15 residues. CDR3 protein: CASSVGGVNTDTQYF. The DNA of the CDR3 is TGTGCCAGCAGCGTAGGAGGTGTGAACACAGATACGCAGTATTTT.